This paragraph reports one TCR beta chain. The data are from a study of neurological immune-mediated disorders. TCRdb used MiXCR to reprocess the 5' RACE reads, holding one entry per CDR3 protein. Found here are about 79,000 distinct CDR3 sequences, 12% to 15% of them singletons; the top ten hold 6% to 7%. This CDR3 has 15 residues. Germline V CDR1 and CDR2: KGHDR, SFDVKD. V gave up 5 bases and J gave up 3 bases, with 12 bases separating them. The sequence came from a woman aged 45 to 65 in good health. The sequenced sample consisted of PBMCs. This chain uses TRBV24-1 with TRBJ2-2, with a possible D match to TRBD1 (6 bases). The CDR3 region is CATSATHRDTGELFF. The CDR3 DNA sequence: TGTGCCACCAGTGCCACGCACAGGGACACCGGGGAGCTGTTTTTT.